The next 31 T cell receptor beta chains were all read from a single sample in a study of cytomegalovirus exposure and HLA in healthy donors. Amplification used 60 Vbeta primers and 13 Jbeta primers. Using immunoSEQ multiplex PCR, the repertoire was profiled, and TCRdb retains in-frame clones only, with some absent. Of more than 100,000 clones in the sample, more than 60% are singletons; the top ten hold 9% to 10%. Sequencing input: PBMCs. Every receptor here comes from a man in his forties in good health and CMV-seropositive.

The CDR3, as DNA: TGTGCCAGCAGCCCAAAGGACAGGGGCTCACTACAAGAGACCCAGTACTTC. Amino acid sequence: CASSPKDRGSLQETQYF. This chain links TRBV4-2 with TRBJ2-5, with 9 nucleotides matching TRBD1. Germline V lookup: CDR1 LGHNA, CDR2 YNFKEQ. With V trimmed by 4 bases and J by 2 bases, 11 bases remained unmatched. This CDR3 is 17 amino acids long.

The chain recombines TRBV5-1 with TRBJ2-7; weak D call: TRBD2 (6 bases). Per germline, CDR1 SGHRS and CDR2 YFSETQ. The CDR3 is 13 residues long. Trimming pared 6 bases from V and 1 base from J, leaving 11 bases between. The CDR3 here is CASNSGRSYEQYF. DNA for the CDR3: TGCGCCAGCAACAGCGGGCGGTCCTACGAGCAGTACTTC.

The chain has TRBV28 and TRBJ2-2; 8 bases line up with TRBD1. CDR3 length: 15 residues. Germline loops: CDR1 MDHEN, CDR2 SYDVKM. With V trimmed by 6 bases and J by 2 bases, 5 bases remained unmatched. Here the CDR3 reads CASSPGQDNTGELFF. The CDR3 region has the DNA TGTGCCAGCAGCCCGGGACAGGACAACACCGGGGAGCTGTTTTTT. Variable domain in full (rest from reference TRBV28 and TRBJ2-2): DVKVTQSSRYLVKRTGEKVFLECVQDMDHENMFWYRQDPGLGLRLIYFSYDVKMKEKGDIPEGYSVSREKKERFSLILESASTNQTSMYLCASSPGQDNTGELFFGEGSRLTVL.

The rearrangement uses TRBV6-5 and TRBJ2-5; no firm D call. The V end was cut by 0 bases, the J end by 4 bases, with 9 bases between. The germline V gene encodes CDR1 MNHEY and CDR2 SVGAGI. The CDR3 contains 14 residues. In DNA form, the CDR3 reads TGTGCCAGCAGTTACTCTTACCAGCGAGAGACCCAGTACTTC. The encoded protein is CASSYSYQRETQYF.

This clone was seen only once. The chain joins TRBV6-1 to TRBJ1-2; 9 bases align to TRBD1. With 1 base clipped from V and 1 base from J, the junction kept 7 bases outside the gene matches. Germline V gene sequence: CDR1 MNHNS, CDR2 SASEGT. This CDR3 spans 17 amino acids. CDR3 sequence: CASSEGPSGQGNYGYTF. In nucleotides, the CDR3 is TGTGCCAGCAGTGAAGGTCCTTCGGGACAGGGTAACTATGGCTACACCTTC.

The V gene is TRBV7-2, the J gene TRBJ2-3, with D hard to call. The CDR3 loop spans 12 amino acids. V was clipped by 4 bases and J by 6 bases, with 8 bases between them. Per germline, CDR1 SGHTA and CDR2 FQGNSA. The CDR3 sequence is CASSSYGDTQYF. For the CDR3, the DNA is TGTGCCAGCAGCTCCTACGGGGATACGCAGTATTTT.

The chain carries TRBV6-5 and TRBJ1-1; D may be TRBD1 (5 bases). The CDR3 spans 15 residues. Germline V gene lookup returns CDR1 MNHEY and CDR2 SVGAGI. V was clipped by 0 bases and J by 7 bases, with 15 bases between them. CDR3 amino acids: CASSYSPGSGGEAFF. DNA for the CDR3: TGTGCCAGCAGTTACTCGCCCGGGAGTGGGGGTGAAGCTTTCTTT.

CDR3 protein: CASTEASGRTQETQYF. CDR3 nucleotide sequence: TGTGCCAGCACAGAAGCTAGCGGGAGGACTCAAGAGACCCAGTACTTC. The chain joins TRBV28 to TRBJ2-5; 11 nucleotides agree with TRBD2. CDR3 size: 16 residues. Germline V gene sequence: CDR1 MDHEN, CDR2 SYDVKM. The J segment lost 2 bases and the V segment lost 7 bases, leaving 9 bases of the junction unmatched.

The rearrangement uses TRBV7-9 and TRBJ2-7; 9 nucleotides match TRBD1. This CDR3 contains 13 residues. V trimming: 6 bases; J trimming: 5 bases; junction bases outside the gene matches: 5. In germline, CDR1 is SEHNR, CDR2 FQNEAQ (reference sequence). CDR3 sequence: CASRWDRENEQYF. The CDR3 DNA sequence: TGTGCCAGCAGATGGGACAGGGAGAACGAGCAGTACTTC.

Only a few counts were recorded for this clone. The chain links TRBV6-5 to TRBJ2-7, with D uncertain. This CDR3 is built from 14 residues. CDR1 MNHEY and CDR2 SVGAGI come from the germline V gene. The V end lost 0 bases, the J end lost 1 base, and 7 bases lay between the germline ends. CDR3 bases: TGTGCCAGCAGTTACTCCGCCGGTTCCTACGAGCAGTACTTC. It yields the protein CASSYSAGSYEQYF.

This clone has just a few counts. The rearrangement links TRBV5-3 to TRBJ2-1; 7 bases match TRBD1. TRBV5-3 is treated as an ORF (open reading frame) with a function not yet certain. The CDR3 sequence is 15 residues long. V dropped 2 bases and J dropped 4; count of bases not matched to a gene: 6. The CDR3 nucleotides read TGTGCCAGAAGCTTTCTAGACAGGGAATACAATGAGCAGTTCTTC. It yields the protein CARSFLDREYNEQFF.

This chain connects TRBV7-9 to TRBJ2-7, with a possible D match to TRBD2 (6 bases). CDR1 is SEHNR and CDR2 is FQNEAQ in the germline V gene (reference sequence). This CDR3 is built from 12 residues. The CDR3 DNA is TGTGCGAGCCGGGACTGGACTTACGAGCAGTACTTC. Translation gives CASRDWTYEQYF.

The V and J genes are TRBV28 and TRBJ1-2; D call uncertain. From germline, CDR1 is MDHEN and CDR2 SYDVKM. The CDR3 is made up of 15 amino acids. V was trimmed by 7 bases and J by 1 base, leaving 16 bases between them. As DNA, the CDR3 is TGTGCCAGCACCCCTCTGCTCCGAGATAACTATGGCTACACCTTC. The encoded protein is CASTPLLRDNYGYTF.

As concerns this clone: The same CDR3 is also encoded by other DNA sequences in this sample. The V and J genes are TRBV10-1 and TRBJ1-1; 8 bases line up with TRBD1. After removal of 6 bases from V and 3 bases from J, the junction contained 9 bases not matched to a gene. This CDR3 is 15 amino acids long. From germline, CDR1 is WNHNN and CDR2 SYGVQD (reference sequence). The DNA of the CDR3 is TGCGCCAGCAGCGTTAAACAGGGGGACCACACTGAAGCTTTCTTT. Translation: CASSVKQGDHTEAFF.

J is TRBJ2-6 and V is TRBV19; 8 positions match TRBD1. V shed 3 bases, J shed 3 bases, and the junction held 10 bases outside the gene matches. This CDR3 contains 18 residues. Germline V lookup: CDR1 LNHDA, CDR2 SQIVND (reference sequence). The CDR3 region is CASSIGGRGPFGANVLTF. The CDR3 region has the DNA TGTGCCAGTAGTATTGGGGGCAGGGGGCCATTTGGGGCCAACGTCCTGACTTTC.

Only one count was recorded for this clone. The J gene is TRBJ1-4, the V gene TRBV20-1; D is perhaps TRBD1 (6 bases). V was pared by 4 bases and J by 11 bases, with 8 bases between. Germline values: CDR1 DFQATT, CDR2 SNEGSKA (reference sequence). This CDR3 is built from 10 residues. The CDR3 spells CSAKQGKLFF. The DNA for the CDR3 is TGCAGTGCTAAGCAGGGGAAACTGTTTTTT.

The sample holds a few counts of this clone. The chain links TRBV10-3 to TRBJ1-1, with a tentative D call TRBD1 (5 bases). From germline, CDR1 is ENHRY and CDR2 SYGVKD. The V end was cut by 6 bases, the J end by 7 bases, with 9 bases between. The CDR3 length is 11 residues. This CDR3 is CAIRVTGEAFF. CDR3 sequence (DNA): TGTGCCATCAGGGTAACAGGTGAAGCTTTCTTT.

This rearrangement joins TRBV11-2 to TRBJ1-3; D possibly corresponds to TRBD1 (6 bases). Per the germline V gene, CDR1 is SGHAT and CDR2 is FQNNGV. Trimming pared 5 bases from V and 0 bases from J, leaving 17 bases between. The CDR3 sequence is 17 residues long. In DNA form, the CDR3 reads TGTGCCAGCAGCCCTTCGACAGGCCTCCACTCTGGAAACACCATATATTTT. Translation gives CASSPSTGLHSGNTIYF. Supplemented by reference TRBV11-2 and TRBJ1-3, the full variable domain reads EAGVAQSPRYKIIEKRQSVAFWCNPISGHATLYWYQQILGQGPKLLIQFQNNGVVDDSQLPKDRFSAERLKGVDSTLKIQPAKLEDSAVYLCASSPSTGLHSGNTIYFGEGSWLTVV.

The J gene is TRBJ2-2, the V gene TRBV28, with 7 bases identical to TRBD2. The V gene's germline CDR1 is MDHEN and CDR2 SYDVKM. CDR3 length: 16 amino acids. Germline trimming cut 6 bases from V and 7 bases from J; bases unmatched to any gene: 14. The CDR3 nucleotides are TGTGCCAGCAGCCGGGGGGACTCTTTTAACGGCGGGGAGCTGTTTTTT. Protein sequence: CASSRGDSFNGGELFF.

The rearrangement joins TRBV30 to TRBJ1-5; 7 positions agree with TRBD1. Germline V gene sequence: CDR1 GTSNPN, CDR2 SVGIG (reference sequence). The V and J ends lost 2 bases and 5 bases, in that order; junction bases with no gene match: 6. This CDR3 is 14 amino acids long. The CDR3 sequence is CAWSTGALDQPQHF. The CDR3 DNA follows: TGTGCCTGGAGTACAGGGGCGCTTGATCAGCCCCAGCATTTT.

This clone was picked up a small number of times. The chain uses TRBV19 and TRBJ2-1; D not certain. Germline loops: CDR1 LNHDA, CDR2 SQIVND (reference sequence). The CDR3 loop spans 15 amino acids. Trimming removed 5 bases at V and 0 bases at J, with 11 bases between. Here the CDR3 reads CASSSRVSSYNEQFF. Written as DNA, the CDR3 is TGTGCCAGTAGTTCGCGAGTAAGCTCCTACAATGAGCAGTTCTTC.

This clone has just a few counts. The CDR3 spells CASSGAEYEKLFF. Written as DNA, the CDR3 is TGTGCCAGTAGTGGGGCAGAATATGAAAAACTGTTTTTT. V gene TRBV19 combines with J gene TRBJ1-4; possible D gene TRBD1, 5 bases. The ends were cut back, 5 bases at V and 6 bases at J, with 10 bases in the middle. Germline CDR1 is LNHDA and CDR2 is SQIVND (reference sequence). The CDR3 totals 13 residues. Based on the CDR3 plus reference TRBV19 and TRBJ1-4, the full variable domain is DGGITQSPKYLFRKEGQNVTLSCEQNLNHDAMYWYRQDPGQGLRLIYYSQIVNDFQKGDIAEGYSVSREKKESFPLTVTSAQKNPTAFYLCASSGAEYEKLFFGSGTQLSVL.

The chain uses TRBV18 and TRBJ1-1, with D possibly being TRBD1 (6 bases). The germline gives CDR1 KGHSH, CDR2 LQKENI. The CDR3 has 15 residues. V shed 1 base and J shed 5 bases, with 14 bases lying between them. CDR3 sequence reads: CASSPRNVQGTEAFF. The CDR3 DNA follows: TGTGCCAGCTCACCACGAAACGTACAGGGAACTGAAGCTTTCTTT.

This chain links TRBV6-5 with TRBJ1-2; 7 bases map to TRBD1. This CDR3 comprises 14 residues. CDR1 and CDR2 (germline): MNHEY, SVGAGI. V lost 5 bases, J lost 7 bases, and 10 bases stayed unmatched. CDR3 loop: CASSPYRGWVGYTF. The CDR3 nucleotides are TGTGCCAGCAGTCCCTACAGGGGTTGGGTTGGCTACACCTTC.

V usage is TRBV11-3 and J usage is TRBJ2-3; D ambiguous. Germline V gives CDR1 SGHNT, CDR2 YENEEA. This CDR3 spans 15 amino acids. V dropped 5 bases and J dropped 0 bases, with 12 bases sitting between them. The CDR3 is CASSDPYSSTDTQYF. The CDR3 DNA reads TGTGCCAGCAGCGATCCTTACTCTAGCACAGATACGCAGTATTTT.

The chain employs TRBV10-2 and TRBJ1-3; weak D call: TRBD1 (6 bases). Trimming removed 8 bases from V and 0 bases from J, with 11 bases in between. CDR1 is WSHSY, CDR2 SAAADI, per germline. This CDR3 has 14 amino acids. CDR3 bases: TGCGCCAGCGTTACAGGGTCCTCTGGAAACACCATATATTTT. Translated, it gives CASVTGSSGNTIYF.

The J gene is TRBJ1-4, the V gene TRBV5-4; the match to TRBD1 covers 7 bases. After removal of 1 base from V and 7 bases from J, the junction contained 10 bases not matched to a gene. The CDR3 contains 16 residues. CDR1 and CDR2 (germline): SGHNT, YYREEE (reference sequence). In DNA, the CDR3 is TGTGCCAGCAGCTTGCTTCAGGGGGGATCCGTTGAAAAACTGTTTTTT. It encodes CASSLLQGGSVEKLFF.

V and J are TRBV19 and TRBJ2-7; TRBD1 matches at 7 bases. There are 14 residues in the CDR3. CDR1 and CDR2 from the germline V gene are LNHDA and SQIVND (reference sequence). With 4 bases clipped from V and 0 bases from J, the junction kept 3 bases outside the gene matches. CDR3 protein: CASSTWTGSYEQYF. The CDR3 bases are TGTGCCAGTAGTACATGGACAGGCTCCTACGAGCAGTACTTC.

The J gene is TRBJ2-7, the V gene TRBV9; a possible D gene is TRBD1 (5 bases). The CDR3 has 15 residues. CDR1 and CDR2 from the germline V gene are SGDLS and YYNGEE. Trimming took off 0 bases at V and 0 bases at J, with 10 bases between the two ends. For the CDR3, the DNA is TGTGCCAGCAGCGTAGCGTCCAGGGACTCCTACGAGCAGTACTTC. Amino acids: CASSVASRDSYEQYF.

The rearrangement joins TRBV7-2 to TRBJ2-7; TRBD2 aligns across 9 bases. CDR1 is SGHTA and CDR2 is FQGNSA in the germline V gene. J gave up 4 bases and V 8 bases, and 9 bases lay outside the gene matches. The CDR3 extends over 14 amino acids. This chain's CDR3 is CASGTSGFVYEQYF. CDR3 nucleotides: TGTGCCAGCGGTACTAGCGGGTTTGTTTACGAGCAGTACTTC.

The CDR3 loop is CASSFGGPYNEQFF. DNA of the CDR3: TGCGCCAGCAGCTTCGGGGGGCCCTACAATGAGCAGTTCTTC. This chain connects TRBV5-1 to TRBJ2-1; possible D gene TRBD2, 7 bases. From germline, CDR1 is SGHRS and CDR2 YFSETQ. The V end was cut by 2 bases, the J end by 2 bases, with 8 bases between. CDR3 length: 14 amino acids.